The T cell receptor beta chain described here comes from a study of T cell repertoires in cytomegalovirus infection. About the research overall: Through public TCR beta signatures, both CMV infection and matching HLA type were indicated.

Overall study results and limits: There were carriers of CMV plus the relevant HLA, and cumulative public TCR beta family frequency identified them. What dominated the ex vivo response were HLA-C-restricted CMV-specific TCR beta clonotypes.

The ends were cut back, 6 bases at V and 5 bases at J, with 19 bases in the middle. CDR1 is SGHTA and CDR2 is FQGNSA in the germline V gene. The CDR3 is 15 residues long. In its sample, this clonotype was seen many times. Its antigen is not identified. MiXCR, run by TCRdb on the reads, gives a single entry per CDR3 protein. This table holds around 300,000 distinct CDR3 sequences, over 20% found once. This receptor was obtained from a human donor in good health (CMV status not recorded). Some clones in this sample may be carry-over from other donors' samples. The rearrangement joins TRBV7-2 to TRBJ2-5; possibly TRBD2 for D (5 bases). Sequencing was done on a sample of PBMCs. Here the CDR3 DNA reads TGTGCCAGCAGTCCCGTAGCACGGGATCGGGAGACCCAGTACTTC. This sequence encodes CASSPVARDRETQYF. The complete variable domain, with remaining parts taken from reference TRBV7-2 and TRBJ2-5, reads GAGVSQSPSNKVTEKGKDVELRCDPISGHTALYWYRQSLGQGLEFLIYFQGNSAPDKSGLPSDRFSAERTGGSVSTLTIQRTQQEDSAVYLCASSPVARDRETQYFGPGTRLLVL.